Below, 5 T cell receptor beta chains from the same sample are listed, as sequenced in a study of T cells in Graves' hyperthyroidism and ophthalmopathy. What was amplified from RNA transcripts were TCR beta CDR3 regions. The TCR CDR3 was amplified in a first-round RT-PCR using the HTBI primer set. Each CDR3 protein gets one entry after TCRdb re-called the multiplex PCR reads with MiXCR. Here the sample spans a few hundred thousand distinct CDR3 sequences, about 43% being singletons. Sequenced: peripheral blood or thyroid tissue (not recorded which). Receptor source: a woman between 18 and 29 years old with Graves' hyperthyroidism.

This clonotype was found many times. The chain links TRBV7-9 to TRBJ1-5; D is undetermined. The CDR3 has 15 residues. V lost 1 base to trimming and J lost 1 base, with 8 bases between them. Looked up from germline, CDR1 is SEHNR and CDR2 is FQNEAQ (reference sequence). The CDR3 sequence: CASSLDAQSNQPQHF. The CDR3 DNA reads TGTGCCAGCAGCTTAGATGCCCAAAGCAATCAGCCCCAGCATTTT.

V is TRBV7-9 and J is TRBJ1-5; possible D gene TRBD1, 5 bases. V dropped 5 bases and J dropped 4 bases, with 18 bases sitting between them. CDR3 size: 16 residues. The germline V gene has CDR1 SEHNR and CDR2 FQNEAQ (reference sequence). CDR3 residues: CASSAPGRAGNQPQHF. In DNA, the CDR3 is TGTGCCAGCAGCGCCCCAGGCCGGGCAGGGAATCAGCCCCAGCATTTT. Complete variable domain (other parts from reference TRBV7-9 and TRBJ1-5): DTGVSQNPRHKITKRGQNVTFRCDPISEHNRLYWYRQTLGQGPEFLTYFQNEAQLEKSRLLSDRFSAERPKGSFSTLEIQRTEQGDSAMYLCASSAPGRAGNQPQHFGDGTRLSIL.

This clonotype came up many times. The V and J genes are TRBV27 and TRBJ1-3, with a weak D call TRBD1 (5 bases). This CDR3 has 15 residues. Germline CDR1 is MNHEY and CDR2 is SMNVEV (reference sequence). The ends were cut back, 1 base at V and 0 bases at J, with 7 bases in the middle. CDR3 loop: CASSLWGSSGNTIYF. The CDR3 DNA reads TGTGCCAGCAGTTTATGGGGGAGCTCTGGAAACACCATATATTTT.

The chain joins TRBV20-1 to TRBJ1-5, with 9 bases that match TRBD1. CDR1 and CDR2 (germline): DFQATT, SNEGSKA (reference sequence). V dropped 5 bases and J dropped 4; count of bases not matched to a gene: 6. The CDR3 has 14 amino acids. In DNA form, the CDR3 reads TGCAGTGCTGATCGGGACAGGGCGAATCAGCCCCAGCATTTT. This gives the protein CSADRDRANQPQHF.

The chain couples TRBV15 to TRBJ1-5; 9 bases map to TRBD1. This CDR3 has 20 amino acids. Germline V gives CDR1 LNHNV, CDR2 YYDKDF (reference sequence). Trimming cost V 0 bases and J 6 bases; bases outside gene matches: 18. DNA for the CDR3: TGTGCCACCAGCAGAGAGGCCAGCAGTTATTCCGGGACAGGGTTTCAGCCCCAGCATTTT. Translation gives CATSREASSYSGTGFQPQHF.